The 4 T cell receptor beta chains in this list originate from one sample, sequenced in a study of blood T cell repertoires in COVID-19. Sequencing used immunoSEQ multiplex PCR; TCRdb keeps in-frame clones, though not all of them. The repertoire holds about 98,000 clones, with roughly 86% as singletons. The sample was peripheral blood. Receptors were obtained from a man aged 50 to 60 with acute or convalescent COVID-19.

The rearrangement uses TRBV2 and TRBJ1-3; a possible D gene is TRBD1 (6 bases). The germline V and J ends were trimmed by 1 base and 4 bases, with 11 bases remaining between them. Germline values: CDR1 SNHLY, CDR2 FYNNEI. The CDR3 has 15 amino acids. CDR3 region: CASSEEIQGGNTIYF. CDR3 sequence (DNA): TGTGCCAGCAGTGAAGAGATACAGGGCGGAAACACCATATATTTT.

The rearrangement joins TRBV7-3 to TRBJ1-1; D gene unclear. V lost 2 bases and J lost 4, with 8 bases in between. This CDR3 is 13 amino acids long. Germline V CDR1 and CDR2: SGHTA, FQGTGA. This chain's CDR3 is CASSLREGTEAFF. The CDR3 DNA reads TGTGCCAGCAGCTTACGGGAGGGCACTGAAGCTTTCTTT.

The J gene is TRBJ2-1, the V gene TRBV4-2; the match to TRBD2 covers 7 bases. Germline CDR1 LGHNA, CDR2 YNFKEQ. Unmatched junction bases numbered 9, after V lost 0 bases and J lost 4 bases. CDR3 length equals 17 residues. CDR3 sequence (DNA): TGTGCCAGCAGCCAAGATATTGGAGCGGGATCATACAATGAGCAGTTCTTC. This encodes CASSQDIGAGSYNEQFF.

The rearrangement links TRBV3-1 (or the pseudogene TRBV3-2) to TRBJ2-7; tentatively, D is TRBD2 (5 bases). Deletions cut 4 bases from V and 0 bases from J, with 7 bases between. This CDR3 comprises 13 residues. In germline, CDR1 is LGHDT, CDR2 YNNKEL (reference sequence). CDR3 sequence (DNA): TGTGCCAGCAGCCCGGGGTTCTCCTACGAGCAGTACTTC. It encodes CASSPGFSYEQYF.